What follows are 22 T cell receptor beta chains derived from one specimen sequenced in a study of technical replicates of blood from several donors. The assay was immunoSEQ multiplex PCR, and TCRdb's table has in-frame clones only and misses some. The sample holds about 81,000 clones; roughly 96% are singletons and the top ten take around 0.2%. The sequencing sample was made of T cells isolated from PBMCs. These receptors came from a human donor in good health.

J is TRBJ2-7 and V is TRBV4-1; 16 positions match TRBD2. Per the germline V gene, CDR1 is MGHRA and CDR2 is YSYEKL. The CDR3 runs 19 residues. V shed 3 bases and J 2 bases; nucleotides not matched to a gene: 10. The CDR3 loop reads CASSQGTSGGVIPTYEQYF. The CDR3 DNA sequence: TGCGCCAGCAGCCAGGGGACTAGCGGGGGGGTGATTCCAACCTACGAGCAGTACTTC.

This chain uses TRBV10-1 with TRBJ1-1; D possibly corresponds to TRBD1 (5 bases). V lost 5 bases and J lost 0, with 7 bases in between. The CDR3 runs 13 residues. Germline CDR1 WNHNN, CDR2 SYGVQD (reference sequence). In DNA, the CDR3 is TGCGCCAGCAGTCCGACAGTGAACACTGAAGCTTTCTTT. This translates into CASSPTVNTEAFF.

The CDR3 spells CSVRVQGGNQPQHF. As DNA, the CDR3 is TGCAGCGTCAGGGTCCAGGGGGGCAATCAGCCCCAGCATTTT. The chain recombines TRBV29-1 with TRBJ1-5, with 7 bases aligning to TRBD1. The CDR3 is 14 residues long. The ends lost 6 bases at V and 2 bases at J; junction bases unmatched: 7. Germline CDR1 reads SQVTM; CDR2 reads ANQGSEA.

V and J are TRBV28 and TRBJ2-7, with a tentative D call TRBD2 (7 bases). The germline V gene has CDR1 MDHEN and CDR2 SYDVKM. The CDR3 totals 15 residues. V was trimmed by 4 bases and J by 3 bases, leaving 16 bases between them. In nucleotides, the CDR3 is TGTGCCAGCAGTTCCCTCGAGAGGGGGGGCTACGAGCAGTACTTC. The encoded protein is CASSSLERGGYEQYF. Complete variable domain (other parts from reference TRBV28 and TRBJ2-7): DVKVTQSSRYLVKRTGEKVFLECVQDMDHENMFWYRQDPGLGLRLIYFSYDVKMKEKGDIPEGYSVSREKKERFSLILESASTNQTSMYLCASSSLERGGYEQYFGPGTRLTVT.

The V and J genes are TRBV2 and TRBJ2-7, with 8 bases fitting TRBD1. Germline-derived CDR1 and CDR2 are SNHLY and FYNNEI. V lost 6 bases to trimming and J lost 3 bases; unmatched junction nucleotides: 7. This CDR3 has 14 residues. CDR3 amino acids: CASSAQGGFYEQYF. The CDR3 DNA is TGTGCCAGCAGCGCACAGGGGGGCTTCTACGAGCAGTACTTC.

The chain carries TRBV29-1 and TRBJ2-3; weak D call: TRBD2 (6 bases). Germline V gene data show CDR1 as SQVTM and CDR2 as ANQGSEA. CDR3 size: 13 residues. V was clipped by 7 bases and J by 4 bases, with 15 bases between them. CDR3 residues: CSAEGGGADTQYF. CDR3 sequence (DNA): TGCAGCGCCGAGGGTGGAGGGGCAGATACGCAGTATTTT.

The chain couples TRBV5-6 to TRBJ1-2; 7 bases are shared with TRBD1. V trimming: 4 bases; J trimming: 3 bases; junction bases outside the gene matches: 12. In germline, CDR1 is SGHDT, CDR2 YYEEEE. This CDR3 has 16 amino acids. DNA of the CDR3: TGTGCCAGCAGCCATATTGACAGGGACGGAGACTATGGCTACACCTTC. It yields the protein CASSHIDRDGDYGYTF.

The V gene is TRBV5-6, the J gene TRBJ1-1; 7 bases are shared with TRBD1. The CDR3 is made up of 17 amino acids. After removal of 3 bases from V and 4 bases from J, the junction contained 15 bases not matched to a gene. From germline, CDR1 is SGHDT and CDR2 YYEEEE. CDR3: CASSSVATGRHSTEAFF. CDR3 nucleotides: TGTGCCAGCAGCTCGGTCGCGACAGGGCGACATAGCACTGAAGCTTTCTTT.

The rearrangement links TRBV6-5 to TRBJ2-7; 7 bases match TRBD2. Germline values: CDR1 MNHEY, CDR2 SVGAGI. There are 15 residues in the CDR3. Trimming cost V 0 bases and J 4 bases; bases outside gene matches: 6. CDR3 region: CASSYSGGAEYEQYF. CDR3 in DNA: TGTGCCAGCAGTTACTCGGGAGGGGCGGAATACGAGCAGTACTTC.

V gene TRBV5-4 combines with J gene TRBJ2-2, with 10 bases lining up with TRBD2. J gave up 5 bases and V 0 bases, and 7 bases lay outside the gene matches. CDR1 SGHNT and CDR2 YYREEE come from the germline V gene (reference sequence). The CDR3 covers 17 residues. Here the CDR3 reads CASSLGSSGRSTGELFF. CDR3 coding DNA: TGTGCCAGCAGCTTGGGTTCTAGCGGGAGAAGTACCGGGGAGCTGTTTTTT. The whole variable domain, remainder taken from reference TRBV5-4 and TRBJ2-2, is ETGVTQSPTHLIKTRGQQVTLRCSSQSGHNTVSWYQQALGQGPQFIFQYYREEENGRGNFPPRFSGLQFPNYSSELNVNALELDDSALYLCASSLGSSGRSTGELFFGEGSRLTVL.

This clone appeared once. For the CDR3, the DNA is TGCGCCAGCAGACCAAGACTAGCGGGGGTAATGGAGACCCAGTACTTC. It is translated as CASRPRLAGVMETQYF. V gene TRBV10-1 combines with J gene TRBJ2-5; 12 bases align to TRBD2. The J segment lost 5 bases and the V segment lost 6 bases, leaving 10 bases of the junction unmatched. CDR1 is WNHNN, CDR2 SYGVQD, per germline (reference sequence). The CDR3 covers 16 residues.

CDR3 nucleotides: TGTGCCAGTTCACTAGCGGGAGGATTCTACGAGCAGTACTTC. Translation gives CASSLAGGFYEQYF. The chain carries TRBV6-1 and TRBJ2-7, with TRBD2 matching over 12 bases. After removal of 9 bases from V and 3 bases from J, the junction contained 6 bases not matched to a gene. The CDR3 loop spans 14 amino acids. Per germline, CDR1 MNHNS and CDR2 SASEGT.

The V and J genes are TRBV5-6 and TRBJ2-7; 7 nucleotides agree with TRBD1. V lost 5 bases to trimming and J lost 1 base; unmatched junction nucleotides: 9. Per germline, CDR1 SGHDT and CDR2 YYEEEE. The CDR3 extends over 15 amino acids. The CDR3 DNA reads TGTGCCAGCAGTTACAGGGGCATTGAATCCTACGAGCAGTACTTC. Amino acids: CASSYRGIESYEQYF. Variable domain in full (rest from reference TRBV5-6 and TRBJ2-7): DAGVTQSPTHLIKTRGQQVTLRCSPKSGHDTVSWYQQALGQGPQFIFQYYEEEERQRGNFPDRFSGHQFPNYSSELNVNALLLGDSALYLCASSYRGIESYEQYFGPGTRLTVT.

This rearrangement joins TRBV2 to TRBJ2-7, with D possibly matching TRBD2 (5 bases). The germline V gene encodes CDR1 SNHLY and CDR2 FYNNEI. Trimming removed 3 bases from V and 1 base from J, with 25 bases in between. This CDR3 comprises 19 residues. The CDR3 spells CASSDRGSFVPFSSYEQYF. CDR3 nucleotide sequence: TGTGCCAGCAGTGATCGGGGAAGTTTCGTTCCGTTCAGTTCCTACGAGCAGTACTTC.

The chain joins TRBV7-9 to TRBJ1-1; the D gene is possibly TRBD1 (5 bases). V was cut by 3 bases and J by 4 bases, with 15 bases left in between. The V gene's germline CDR1 is SEHNR and CDR2 FQNEAQ (reference sequence). The CDR3 contains 15 residues. The CDR3 DNA is TGTGCCAGCAGCTTGAAAAGGGGTTGGAGCACTGAAGCTTTCTTT. It is translated as CASSLKRGWSTEAFF.

The chain has TRBV28 and TRBJ2-5; possibly TRBD1 for D (6 bases). The CDR3 sequence is 13 residues long. V shed 8 bases and J shed 2 bases, with 12 bases lying between them. In germline, CDR1 is MDHEN, CDR2 SYDVKM. The DNA of the CDR3 is TGTGCCAGCGGAAGCGGACAGCAAGAGACCCAGTACTTC. It yields the protein CASGSGQQETQYF.

The genes are TRBV11-2 and TRBJ1-2; no clear D. Between the trimmed V and J ends, which lost 5 bases and 8 bases, there was a span of 9 bases. The CDR3 spans 11 residues. Germline V gene data show CDR1 as SGHAT and CDR2 as FQNNGV. The CDR3 spells CASSPQRGYTF. CDR3 DNA: TGTGCCAGCAGCCCCCAGAGGGGCTACACCTTC.

V usage is TRBV5-6 and J usage is TRBJ1-6, with D possibly being TRBD1 (6 bases). The CDR3 consists of 14 residues. Between the trimmed V and J ends, which lost 0 bases and 8 bases, there was a span of 9 bases. In germline, CDR1 is SGHDT, CDR2 YYEEEE. CDR3 in DNA: TGTGCCAGCAGCTTGGAGGGGGTTTATTCACCCCTCCACTTT. Encoded protein: CASSLEGVYSPLHF.

This clone was recorded once. This chain connects TRBV9 to TRBJ1-5, with D perhaps matching TRBD1 (6 bases). V shed 4 bases and J shed 1 base, with 12 bases lying between them. CDR1 SGDLS and CDR2 YYNGEE come from the germline V gene. This CDR3 comprises 15 residues. This CDR3 reads CASSQGGGSNQPQHF. The CDR3 nucleotides are TGTGCCAGCAGCCAAGGGGGAGGGAGCAATCAGCCCCAGCATTTT.

The chain couples TRBV11-2 to TRBJ1-1; 9 bases align to TRBD1. There are 14 residues in the CDR3. Looked up from germline, CDR1 is SGHAT and CDR2 is FQNNGV. The V and J ends lost 3 bases and 8 bases, in that order; junction bases with no gene match: 7. The CDR3 DNA is TGTGCCAGCAGCTTGTGGGGACAGGGAGGCGAAGCTTTCTTT. It is translated as CASSLWGQGGEAFF.

This chain joins TRBV9 and TRBJ1-6, with a tentative D call TRBD1 (5 bases). The CDR3 sequence is 17 residues long. Germline CDR1 reads SGDLS; CDR2 reads YYNGEE. With 4 bases removed from V and 0 bases from J, the gap between germline ends came to 14 bases. The CDR3 protein is CASSPGGRSSYNSPLHF. The CDR3 DNA is TGTGCCAGCAGCCCCGGGGGTAGAAGCTCCTATAATTCACCCCTCCACTTT.

The CDR3 nucleotides read TGTGCCAGCTCACCTGACAGATACGAGCAGTACTTC. The encoded protein is CASSPDRYEQYF. V gene TRBV18 combines with J gene TRBJ2-7; TRBD1 is a possible D gene (5 bases). The CDR3 contains 12 residues. Trimming took 3 bases from V and 4 from J, leaving 7 bases between them. Germline-derived CDR1 and CDR2 are KGHSH and LQKENI.